The 30 T cell receptor beta chains in this list originate from one sample, sequenced in a study of blood T cell repertoires in COVID-19. Using immunoSEQ multiplex PCR, the repertoire was profiled, and TCRdb retains in-frame clones only, with some absent. The profile shows approximately 200,000 clones, around 85% of them singletons. Sequencing used peripheral blood. The receptors shown here come from a human donor in a cohort sampled during active COVID-19.

This clone was observed a handful of times. The CDR3 nucleotides read TGTGCCAGCATTGACGGCGGCGAGCAGTACTTC. Its protein is CASIDGGEQYF. The chain carries TRBV28 and TRBJ2-7; D not resolved. The CDR3 contains 11 residues. Per germline, CDR1 MDHEN and CDR2 SYDVKM. Trimming shortened V by 7 bases and J by 6 bases, and 10 bases separated the two germline ends.

This sequence joins TRBV4-3 and TRBJ1-5; 9 nucleotides agree with TRBD1. With V trimmed by 4 bases and J by 0 bases, 7 bases remained unmatched. CDR3 length: 17 residues. Germline V gene sequence: CDR1 LGHNA, CDR2 YSLEER. CDR3 protein: CASSPDRGYYSNQPQHF. The DNA of the CDR3 is TGCGCCAGCAGCCCAGACAGGGGGTACTATAGCAATCAGCCCCAGCATTTT.

The genes are TRBV10-3 and TRBJ2-2, with 7 bases aligning to TRBD2. Germline V gives CDR1 ENHRY, CDR2 SYGVKD. There are 15 residues in the CDR3. The V and J ends lost 8 bases and 4 bases, in that order; junction bases with no gene match: 10. CDR3: CAISAAAGITGELFF. CDR3 bases: TGTGCCATCTCTGCTGCAGCGGGAATCACCGGGGAGCTGTTTTTT.

In DNA form, the CDR3 reads TGTGCCAGCTCACCCCAGACAGGCGCGAACACTGAAGCTTTCTTT. Amino acids: CASSPQTGANTEAFF. The chain employs TRBV18 and TRBJ1-1; D might be TRBD1 (6 bases). Trimming removed 3 bases from V and 1 base from J, with 12 bases in between. Germline V gene sequence: CDR1 KGHSH, CDR2 LQKENI. CDR3 length: 15 residues.

This clone has only a few counts. The V and J genes are TRBV7-9 and TRBJ1-1, with 8 bases aligning to TRBD1. The CDR3 consists of 14 residues. The germline V gene has CDR1 SEHNR and CDR2 FQNEAQ (reference sequence). Losses at the gene ends were 8 bases for V and 3 bases for J; bases not matched to a gene: 8. Here the CDR3 reads CASSGDRIDTEAFF. Written as DNA, the CDR3 is TGTGCCAGCTCGGGGGACAGGATAGACACTGAAGCTTTCTTT.

This clone was counted a single time. The chain has TRBV4-3 and TRBJ2-5; a weak D match, TRBD2 (6 bases). Deletions cut 4 bases from V and 5 bases from J, with 11 bases between. The germline gives CDR1 LGHNA, CDR2 YSLEER. CDR3 size: 13 residues. CDR3 in DNA: TGCGCCAGCAGCCGGACCCGGGGGGAGACCCAGTACTTC. Its protein is CASSRTRGETQYF.

The rearrangement uses TRBV2 and TRBJ1-1, with TRBD1 matching over 7 bases. Germline V gene lookup returns CDR1 SNHLY and CDR2 FYNNEI. The length of the CDR3 is 15 residues. V lost 1 base to trimming and J lost 6 bases; unmatched junction nucleotides: 8. CDR3 in amino acids: CASSEVGRGIAEAFF. Here the CDR3 DNA reads TGTGCCAGCAGTGAAGTCGGCAGGGGGATAGCTGAAGCTTTCTTT.

The CDR3 protein is CAWSRLDQETQYF. The CDR3 DNA reads TGTGCCTGGAGTAGACTGGATCAAGAGACCCAGTACTTC. The chain joins TRBV30 to TRBJ2-5; D is unresolved. From germline, CDR1 is GTSNPN and CDR2 SVGIG (reference sequence). The CDR3 runs 13 residues. The germline V and J ends were trimmed by 2 bases and 2 bases, with 9 bases remaining between them.

The chain is built from TRBV27 and TRBJ1-5; 7 bases agree with TRBD1. With 6 bases clipped from V and 4 bases from J, the junction kept 9 bases outside the gene matches. The CDR3 length is 15 residues. CDR1 MNHEY and CDR2 SMNVEV come from the germline V gene (reference sequence). CDR3 nucleotide sequence: TGTGCCAGCAGGTCGGGACAGCGGGGGAATCAGCCCCAGCATTTT. Its protein product is CASRSGQRGNQPQHF.

The gene calls are TRBV30 and TRBJ2-7, with D maybe TRBD1 (5 bases). V was shortened by 4 bases and J by 3 bases, with 10 bases between the two germline ends. CDR1 and CDR2 (germline): GTSNPN, SVGIG (reference sequence). The CDR3 runs 12 residues. CDR3 loop: CAWIGQGYEQYF. The CDR3 DNA follows: TGTGCCTGGATTGGTCAGGGCTACGAGCAGTACTTC.

The chain employs TRBV28 and TRBJ2-7; TRBD1 agrees at 10 bases. V shed 2 bases, J shed 5 bases, and the junction held 9 bases outside the gene matches. The germline V gene has CDR1 MDHEN and CDR2 SYDVKM. This CDR3 spans 16 amino acids. The CDR3 DNA reads as TGTGCCAGCAGTTTAACCCCGGGACAGGGGAACGACGAGCAGTACTTC. It yields the protein CASSLTPGQGNDEQYF.

This clone was detected a few times. CDR3 DNA sequence: TGTGCCAGCAAGGACAGGGGGGGCGCGGGCGGCTACACCTTC. It encodes CASKDRGGAGGYTF. V usage is TRBV2 and J usage is TRBJ1-2; TRBD1 matches 10 bases. The V gene end was trimmed by 7 bases and the J gene end by 8 bases; junction bases not matched to a gene: 10. This CDR3 region has 14 residues. The V gene's germline CDR1 is SNHLY and CDR2 FYNNEI.

The chain recombines TRBV7-9 with TRBJ1-4, with D perhaps TRBD1 (6 bases). Germline V CDR1 and CDR2: SEHNR, FQNEAQ (reference sequence). The CDR3 length is 15 residues. Trimming removed 6 bases at V and 0 bases at J, with 11 bases between. For the CDR3, the DNA is TGTGCCAGCAGGAGGGACACAGCAACTAATGAAAAACTGTTTTTT. This gives the protein CASRRDTATNEKLFF.

The J gene is TRBJ2-7, the V gene TRBV7-2; 9 positions match TRBD2. J lost 3 bases, V lost 5 bases, and 8 bases had no gene match. This CDR3 contains 15 residues. The germline V gene has CDR1 SGHTA and CDR2 FQGNSA. CDR3 protein: CASSPSAGGVYEQYF. Here the CDR3 DNA reads TGTGCCAGCAGCCCCTCAGCGGGAGGCGTCTACGAGCAGTACTTC.

J is TRBJ2-1 and V is TRBV5-1, with 10 positions matching TRBD2. Germline V gives CDR1 SGHRS, CDR2 YFSETQ. V lost 4 bases to trimming and J lost 5 bases; unmatched junction nucleotides: 6. This CDR3 has 15 amino acids. The CDR3 protein is CASSPWTSGHNEQFF. CDR3 nucleotide sequence: TGCGCCAGCAGCCCGTGGACTAGCGGACACAATGAGCAGTTCTTC.

The chain uses TRBV5-6 and TRBJ2-7, with D possibly being TRBD1 (5 bases). Trimming pared 2 bases from V and 3 bases from J, leaving 12 bases between. There are 14 residues in the CDR3. Germline-derived CDR1 and CDR2 are SGHDT and YYEEEE. The CDR3 DNA is TGTGCCAGCAGCTTCGACGACAGCTTCTACGAGCAGTACTTC. Translating it yields CASSFDDSFYEQYF.

The chain employs TRBV27 and TRBJ2-3; the match to TRBD1 covers 11 bases. This CDR3 has 15 residues. With 4 bases clipped from V and 4 bases from J, the junction kept 4 bases outside the gene matches. Germline CDR1 MNHEY, CDR2 SMNVEV (reference sequence). The chain's CDR3 is CASSYRTGGADTQYF. The CDR3 DNA reads as TGTGCCAGCAGTTATCGGACAGGGGGCGCAGATACGCAGTATTTT.

V and J are TRBV27 and TRBJ2-7; D is perhaps TRBD1 (6 bases). This CDR3 spans 15 amino acids. With 3 bases removed from V and 1 base from J, the gap between germline ends came to 13 bases. Germline loops: CDR1 MNHEY, CDR2 SMNVEV (reference sequence). DNA of the CDR3: TGTGCCAGCAGTTTGTACGACAGGCTTTCCTACGAGCAGTACTTC. Amino acid sequence: CASSLYDRLSYEQYF.

The genes are TRBV7-2 and TRBJ2-7, with 9 bases identical to TRBD1. V dropped 2 bases and J dropped 4; count of bases not matched to a gene: 6. The V gene's germline CDR1 is SGHTA and CDR2 FQGNSA. This CDR3 region has 15 residues. The CDR3 region is CASSLIRDREYEQYF. In DNA form, the CDR3 reads TGTGCCAGCAGCTTAATTCGGGACAGGGAATACGAGCAGTACTTC.

The rearrangement links TRBV2 to TRBJ2-7, with TRBD2 as a possible D gene (6 bases). The germline V gene has CDR1 SNHLY and CDR2 FYNNEI. The CDR3 length is 14 residues. Trimming took 6 bases from V and 0 from J, leaving 12 bases between them. The CDR3 DNA follows: TGTGCCAGCAGAACGGACTACGCCTCCTACGAGCAGTACTTC. It is translated as CASRTDYASYEQYF.

V and J are TRBV14 and TRBJ2-7; D is uncertain. The CDR3 sequence is 14 residues long. V was pared by 4 bases and J by 3 bases, with 13 bases between. CDR1 and CDR2 (germline): SGHDN, FVKESK. Here the CDR3 reads CASSPQGGLYEQYF. In DNA form, the CDR3 reads TGTGCCAGCAGCCCTCAAGGCGGCCTCTACGAGCAGTACTTC.

CDR3 coding DNA: TGCGCCAGCAGCTTGGGCAGGGGGGTATTTCGAGGAAGTTATGAAAAACTGTTTTTT. Its translation is CASSLGRGVFRGSYEKLFF. This rearrangement joins TRBV5-1 to TRBJ1-4, with 7 bases lining up with TRBD1. The length of the CDR3 is 19 residues. Germline assignment: CDR1 SGHRS and CDR2 YFSETQ. The V gene end was trimmed by 0 bases and the J gene end by 6 bases; junction bases not matched to a gene: 17.

CDR3: CASSYSTGIVRAEAFF. For the CDR3, the DNA is TGTGCCAGCAGTTACTCGACGGGAATCGTTAGAGCTGAAGCTTTCTTT. V gene TRBV6-5 combines with J gene TRBJ1-1; D is unclear. Germline V gene data show CDR1 as MNHEY and CDR2 as SVGAGI. V was clipped by 0 bases and J by 6 bases, with 17 bases between them. The CDR3 totals 16 residues.

The genes are TRBV5-4 and TRBJ1-1, with 10 nucleotides matching TRBD1. The V and J ends lost 4 bases and 7 bases, in that order; junction bases with no gene match: 4. CDR3 length: 13 amino acids. From germline, CDR1 is SGHNT and CDR2 YYREEE (reference sequence). Here the CDR3 reads CASSADRGGEAFF. Written as DNA, the CDR3 is TGTGCCAGCAGCGCGGACAGGGGGGGTGAAGCTTTCTTT.

The CDR3, as DNA: TGCGCCAGCAGCTTGGAGCGCGAGCAGTACTTC. It specifies CASSLEREQYF. The chain is built from TRBV5-1 and TRBJ2-7, with no clear D. The germline V gene has CDR1 SGHRS and CDR2 YFSETQ. CDR3 size: 11 residues. Trimming stripped 0 bases from V and 6 bases from J, with 4 bases between. Using reference TRBV5-1 and TRBJ2-7 for the parts outside the CDR3, the full variable domain is KAGVTQTPRYLIKTRGQQVTLSCSPISGHRSVSWYQQTPGQGLQFLFEYFSETQRNKGNFPGRFSGRQFSNSRSEMNVSTLELGDSALYLCASSLEREQYFGPGTRLTVT.

V gene TRBV28 combines with J gene TRBJ1-2; D may be TRBD1 (5 bases). CDR1 is MDHEN, CDR2 SYDVKM, per germline. This CDR3 contains 14 residues. V dropped 5 bases and J dropped 0 bases, with 10 bases sitting between them. This CDR3 reads CASSLLQANYGYTF. The CDR3, as DNA: TGTGCCAGCAGTCTGTTACAGGCTAACTATGGCTACACCTTC.

The chain employs TRBV27 and TRBJ2-2; TRBD1 agrees at 10 bases. The CDR3 covers 16 residues. The germline CDR1 and CDR2 sequences are MNHEY and SMNVEV (reference sequence). The trim removed 5 bases at V and 3 bases at J, leaving 6 bases unmatched. DNA of the CDR3: TGTGCCAGCAGTAAGAAGACAGGGGGCGACACCGGGGAGCTGTTTTTT. Translated, it gives CASSKKTGGDTGELFF.

The chain carries TRBV6-4 and TRBJ2-6, with 12 bases matching TRBD1. Germline trimming cut 6 bases from V and 2 bases from J; bases unmatched to any gene: 8. Germline CDR1 and CDR2: MRHNA and SNTAGT. The CDR3 loop spans 18 amino acids. The CDR3 sequence is CASSRRGQGATGANVLTF. CDR3 nucleotide sequence: TGTGCCAGCAGCCGGAGGGGACAGGGGGCAACTGGGGCCAACGTCCTGACTTTC.

V gene TRBV6-5 combines with J gene TRBJ1-1; the match to TRBD1 covers 8 bases. Looked up from germline, CDR1 is MNHEY and CDR2 is SVGAGI. CDR3 length: 14 amino acids. The V segment lost 2 bases and the J segment 8 bases; nucleotides outside the gene matches: 7. The CDR3 is CASSYRPGQGEAFF. In DNA, the CDR3 is TGTGCCAGCAGTTACCGCCCTGGACAGGGAGAAGCTTTCTTT.

This clone appeared once. The chain has TRBV7-2 and TRBJ2-7, with 7 bases fitting TRBD1. V lost 5 bases and J lost 4; bases outside the gene matches: 11. Germline V gene data show CDR1 as SGHTA and CDR2 as FQGNSA. The length of the CDR3 is 15 residues. As DNA, the CDR3 is TGTGCCAGCAGCCTACAACAGGGGAGAGGATACGAGCAGTACTTC. Amino acid sequence: CASSLQQGRGYEQYF.